A single T cell receptor beta chain is shown here with its context. TRAV- and TRBV-specific primers were used for first-strand cDNA, which covered alpha and beta chains. A roughly 20-cycle PCR with a constant-region primer and V-primer adapter amplified TCRs. TCRdb recomputed calls from the reads with MiXCR, one row per CDR3 protein. The sample contains just over 14,000 distinct CDR3 sequences, under 60% of which appear only once. This entry comes from a study of low-dose radiotherapy and immunotherapy resistance in tumors. Across the study: With 1 Gy per fraction every two weeks, Cohort 2 accumulated 13 Gy across 26 weeks. Aspirin was administered orally at 300 mg daily for four cycles, commencing on cycle 1 day 1.

The CDR3 extends over 13 amino acids. Germline V lookup: CDR1 SEHNR, CDR2 FQNEAQ (reference sequence). Trimming took off 6 bases at V and 9 bases at J, with 18 bases between the two ends. The donors' treatment consisted of nivolumab, ipilimumab, aspirin, low-dose cyclophosphamide and low-dose radiotherapy. J is TRBJ2-7 and V is TRBV7-9; TRBD1 is a possible D gene (6 bases). The receptor comes from a human donor with advanced metastatic prostate, ovarian, gallbladder or colorectal cancer (not recorded which). This table probably holds off-target reads from a library built for another chain. The CDR3 reads CASSQRQAAVQYF. The CDR3 DNA sequence: TGTGCCAGCAGTCAAAGACAGGCGGCGGTGCAGTACTTC. Drawing the rest from reference TRBV7-9 and TRBJ2-7, the complete variable domain is DTGVSQNPRHKITKRGQNVTFRCDPISEHNRLYWYRQTLGQGPEFLTYFQNEAQLEKSRLLSDRFSAERPKGSFSTLEIQRTEQGDSAMYLCASSQRQAAVQYFGPGTRLTVT.